This T cell receptor (beta chain) was retrieved from a study of CD8 T cells in ankylosing spondylitis (dated 2017 in TCRdb). Background on the whole study: The study set out to find disease-linked TCR variants by profiling T cell receptor beta repertoires in ankylosing spondylitis patients and healthy donors. The full study cohort comprised around 25 ankylosing spondylitis patients and 85 to 120 healthy donors. Peripheral blood samples were taken, and synovial fluid was additionally collected from ankylosing spondylitis patients. Study-wide conclusions, independent of this receptor: The disease-linked clones showed a CD8+ phenotype and occurred at relatively low frequencies in peripheral blood. The disease-linked clones were reported to be significantly enriched in matched synovial fluid samples from ankylosing spondylitis patients. Some of the motif variants had been reported before in the synovial fluid and blood of reactive arthritis patients, a finding that suggests common disease-initiation mechanisms. Blood from ankylosing spondylitis patients appeared to be characterized by a TCR beta motif composed of about eight highly homologous amino acid variants.

Its CDR3 holds 18 amino acids, cysteine through phenylalanine. Left in the record is the CDR3 DNA by itself, 54 bases read in frame from the first base. Instrument on record: Illumina HiSeq 2500. Quantitative 5'-RACE with molecular barcodes was the method used to prepare the TCR beta libraries. The authors processed their data as follows. A new computational method, built on a probabilistic model of VDJ rearrangement, was used to identify disease-linked TCR variants. TCRdb trimmed the raw reads at Q25, called clones with MiXCR and kept productive beta chains. Identical CDR3 protein sequences are pooled into one entry, listed with their most common genes and DNA. The V and J calls were not made by the authors but by TCRdb's processing. The sample table shows around 340,000 distinct CDR3 sequences, and 20% to 25% are seen once. The ten largest account for less than 15% of the sample. Comment on this clonotype: Its recognized antigen is unknown. Base qualities are missing; no much larger clone stands one base away.

Sequencing was done on a sample of blood, either unsorted or a sorted T cell fraction (not recorded which). The clonotype comes from a male donor with ankylosing spondylitis or in good health (not recorded which). The chain couples TRBV3-2 to TRBJ2-7; the table gives TRBD1 as D, unverified against the DNA. TRBV3-2 counts as a pseudogene. The DNA reads TGTGCCAGCTGCCAGCAGGTCCCCTGGACGCCCCCCACCTACGAGCAGTACTTC. Its protein reads: CASCQQVPWTPPTYEQYF.